The 15 T cell receptor beta chains below all came from one sample that was sequenced in a study of early T cells in non-severe SARS-CoV-2 infection. TCRdb called the 5' RACE reads again in MiXCR, with one record for every CDR3 protein. This repertoire shows approximately 50,000 distinct CDR3 sequences, around 8% found once; its top ten account for about 4.2%. The specimen was whole blood. These TCRs come from an adult who was a healthcare worker with PCR-confirmed SARS-CoV-2 infection or an uninfected control (not recorded which).

This clonotype was seen a few times. The chain recombines TRBV6-5 with TRBJ2-1; 8 positions match TRBD1. Germline lookup yields CDR1 MNHEY and CDR2 SVGAGI. The CDR3 loop spans 15 amino acids. V lost 5 bases, J lost 9 bases, and 12 bases stayed unmatched. DNA of the CDR3: TGTGCCAGCAGTCCCCACAGGGGGGAGGTGGTTGAGCAGTTCTTC. It translates to CASSPHRGEVVEQFF.

The table lists this clonotype with many counts. V is TRBV6-5 and J is TRBJ2-3, with 9 bases aligning to TRBD2. Germline loops: CDR1 MNHEY, CDR2 SVGAGI. V shed 2 bases, J shed 2 bases, and the junction held 5 bases outside the gene matches. This CDR3 is built from 16 residues. The CDR3 DNA sequence: TGTGCCAGCAGTTACACTCCTAGCGGGGCCACAGATACGCAGTATTTT. This sequence encodes CASSYTPSGATDTQYF.

Many counts were recorded for this clonotype. The rearrangement links TRBV7-2 to TRBJ2-1; D is uncertain. V lost 1 base to trimming and J lost 6 bases, with 7 bases between them. The CDR3 covers 13 residues. Germline V gene data show CDR1 as SGHTA and CDR2 as FQGNSA. The CDR3 nucleotides read TGTGCCAGCAGCTTAGTTGATCCCAATGAGCAGTTCTTC. Translated, it gives CASSLVDPNEQFF.

CDR3 DNA: TGTGCCTCCCGTGACAGGGCGTACGAGCAGTACTTC. Its protein is CASRDRAYEQYF. The chain is built from TRBV6-5 and TRBJ2-7; 7 bases fit TRBD1. The CDR3 sequence is 12 residues long. V shed 11 bases, J shed 4 bases, and the junction held 8 bases outside the gene matches. Germline lookup yields CDR1 MNHEY and CDR2 SVGAGI.

In this sample, this clonotype turned up a few times. V usage is TRBV4-1 and J usage is TRBJ1-2, with D possibly TRBD1 on 5 matching bases. This CDR3 comprises 15 residues. The V and J ends lost 3 bases and 0 bases respectively, with 11 bases between them. CDR1 is MGHRA and CDR2 is YSYEKL in the germline V gene. The DNA for the CDR3 is TGCGCCAGCAGCCATACAGGTGGTACTAACTATGGCTACACCTTC. Translation: CASSHTGGTNYGYTF.

The sample holds many counts of this clonotype. This rearrangement joins TRBV20-1 to TRBJ2-7, with 9 bases matching TRBD2. The germline gives CDR1 DFQATT, CDR2 SNEGSKA (reference sequence). The CDR3 is 15 residues long. V was clipped by 4 bases and J by 4 bases; unmatched bases: 11. DNA of the CDR3: TGCAGTGCTACATCCCAGCGGGAGGACCGATACGAGCAGTACTTC. Protein product: CSATSQREDRYEQYF.

In its sample, this clonotype was seen many times. The chain has TRBV18 and TRBJ2-6; no clear D gene. The CDR3 consists of 17 residues. The V gene's germline CDR1 is KGHSH and CDR2 LQKENI. Trimming pared 1 base from V and 2 bases from J, leaving 12 bases between. CDR3 coding DNA: TGTGCCAGCTCACCACAAGGTCCACGGGCTGGGGCCAACGTCCTGACTTTC. This sequence encodes CASSPQGPRAGANVLTF. Based on the CDR3 plus reference TRBV18 and TRBJ2-6, the full variable domain is NAGVMQNPRHLVRRRGQEARLRCSPMKGHSHVYWYRQLPEEGLKFMVYLQKENIIDESGMPKERFSAEFPKEGPSILRIQQVVRGDSAAYFCASSPQGPRAGANVLTFGAGSRLTVL.

This clonotype was found a few times. CDR3: CASSQGQTDNEQFF. CDR3 nucleotides: TGCGCCAGCAGCCAGGGACAGACGGACAATGAGCAGTTCTTC. This chain connects TRBV4-1 to TRBJ2-1; 7 positions match TRBD1. Germline CDR1 MGHRA, CDR2 YSYEKL. This CDR3 is 14 amino acids long. After removal of 3 bases from V and 5 bases from J, the junction contained 4 bases not matched to a gene.

This clonotype was recorded a few times. This rearrangement joins TRBV4-2 to TRBJ1-1, with D tentatively TRBD1 (6 bases). V was shortened by 2 bases and J by 8 bases, with 12 bases between the two germline ends. Germline V gives CDR1 LGHNA, CDR2 YNFKEQ. The CDR3 loop spans 13 amino acids. In DNA form, the CDR3 reads TGTGCCAGCAGCCAAACGACAGGCTACGAAGCTTTCTTT. Translating gives CASSQTTGYEAFF.

This clonotype was counted many times. The chain joins TRBV18 to TRBJ2-3, with D possibly TRBD2 on 6 matching bases. Looked up from germline, CDR1 is KGHSH and CDR2 is LQKENI. The germline V and J ends were trimmed by 3 bases and 0 bases, with 13 bases remaining between them. The CDR3 is 16 residues long. Here the CDR3 DNA reads TGTGCCAGCTCACCCCTGCGGGGCTTTAGCACAGATACGCAGTATTTT. It encodes CASSPLRGFSTDTQYF.

This clonotype was counted at least ten times. The chain couples TRBV18 to TRBJ2-7; D is possibly TRBD1 or TRBD2 (5 bases each). Germline V gives CDR1 KGHSH, CDR2 LQKENI. The V end was cut by 6 bases, the J end by 2 bases, with 11 bases between. CDR3 length: 13 amino acids. CDR3 DNA: TGTGCCAGCTCCCCCGGGACCACCTACGAGCAGTACTTC. Translated: CASSPGTTYEQYF.

The rearrangement joins TRBV20-1 to TRBJ2-3; 7 nucleotides agree with TRBD2. Looked up from germline, CDR1 is DFQATT and CDR2 is SNEGSKA (reference sequence). The CDR3 is 14 amino acids. Unmatched junction bases numbered 2, after V lost 1 base and J lost 1 base. The chain's CDR3 is CSARVAGGTDTQYF. Written as DNA, the CDR3 is TGCAGTGCTAGAGTTGCGGGGGGCACAGATACGCAGTATTTT.

This clonotype appeared a few times. V usage is TRBV5-1 and J usage is TRBJ2-1; D is uncertain. Germline CDR1 SGHRS, CDR2 YFSETQ. Trimming shortened V by 1 base and J by 0 bases, and 11 bases separated the two germline ends. The CDR3 totals 16 residues. The DNA of the CDR3 is TGCGCCAGCAGCTTGTCGCTTCCCAGCTCCTACAATGAGCAGTTCTTC. Protein sequence: CASSLSLPSSYNEQFF.

The chain joins TRBV3-1 to TRBJ2-1; the D is unclear. V was clipped by 1 base and J by 7 bases, with 8 bases between them. The CDR3 is made up of 13 amino acids. Germline values: CDR1 LGHDT, CDR2 YNNKEL (reference sequence). The DNA for the CDR3 is TGTGCCAGCAGCCAAGTGTTAGGGAATGAGCAGTTCTTC. This encodes CASSQVLGNEQFF.

The V call is TRBV4-1, the J call TRBJ2-1; 10 bases line up with TRBD1. Germline CDR1 reads MGHRA; CDR2 reads YSYEKL. CDR3 size: 19 residues. Germline trimming cut 0 bases from V and 6 bases from J; bases unmatched to any gene: 14. The CDR3 loop is CASSQDPTTGTGAANEQFF. In DNA, the CDR3 is TGCGCCAGCAGCCAAGACCCTACCACCGGGACAGGGGCTGCCAATGAGCAGTTCTTC.